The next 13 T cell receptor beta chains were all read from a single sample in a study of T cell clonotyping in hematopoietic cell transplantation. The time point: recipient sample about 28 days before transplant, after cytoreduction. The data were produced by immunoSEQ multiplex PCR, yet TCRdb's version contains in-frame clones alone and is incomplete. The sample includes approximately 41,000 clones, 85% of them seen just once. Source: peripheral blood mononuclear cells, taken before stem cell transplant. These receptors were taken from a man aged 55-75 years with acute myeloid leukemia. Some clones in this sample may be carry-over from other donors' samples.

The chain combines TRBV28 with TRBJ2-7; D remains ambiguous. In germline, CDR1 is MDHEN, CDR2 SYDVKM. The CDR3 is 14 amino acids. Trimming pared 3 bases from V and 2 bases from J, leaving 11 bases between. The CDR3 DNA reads TGTGCCAGCAGTTTTTTCCAGGTAACCTACGAGCAGTACTTC. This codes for CASSFFQVTYEQYF. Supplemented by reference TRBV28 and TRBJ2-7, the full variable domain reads DVKVTQSSRYLVKRTGEKVFLECVQDMDHENMFWYRQDPGLGLRLIYFSYDVKMKEKGDIPEGYSVSREKKERFSLILESASTNQTSMYLCASSFFQVTYEQYFGPGTRLTVT.

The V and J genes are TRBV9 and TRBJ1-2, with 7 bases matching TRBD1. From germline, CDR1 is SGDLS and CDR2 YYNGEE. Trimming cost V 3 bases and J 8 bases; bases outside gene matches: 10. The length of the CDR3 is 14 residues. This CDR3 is CASSDSIQGRGYTF. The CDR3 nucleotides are TGTGCCAGCAGCGATAGCATACAGGGGCGCGGCTACACCTTC.

In DNA form, the CDR3 reads TGTGCCAGCAGTTCCACGGGCAGGCGAAACACCATATATTTT. It yields the protein CASSSTGRRNTIYF. The chain has TRBV27 and TRBJ1-3; no reliable D call. Germline V gene data show CDR1 as MNHEY and CDR2 as SMNVEV (reference sequence). The ends were cut back, 4 bases at V and 5 bases at J, with 12 bases in the middle. The CDR3 runs 14 residues.

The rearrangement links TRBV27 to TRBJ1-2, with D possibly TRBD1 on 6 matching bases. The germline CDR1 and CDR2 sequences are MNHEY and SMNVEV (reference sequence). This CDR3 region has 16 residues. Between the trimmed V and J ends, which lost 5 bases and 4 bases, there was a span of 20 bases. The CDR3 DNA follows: TGTGCCAGCAGTCTCCACCCGACAGGCCCCCGCTATGGCTACACCTTC. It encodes CASSLHPTGPRYGYTF.

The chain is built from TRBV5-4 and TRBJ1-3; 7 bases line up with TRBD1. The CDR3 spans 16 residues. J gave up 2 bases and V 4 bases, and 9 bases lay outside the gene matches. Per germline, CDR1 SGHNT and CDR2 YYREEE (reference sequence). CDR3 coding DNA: TGTGCCAGCAGCCTCCTGACAGGGTCGACTGGAAACACCATATATTTT. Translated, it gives CASSLLTGSTGNTIYF.

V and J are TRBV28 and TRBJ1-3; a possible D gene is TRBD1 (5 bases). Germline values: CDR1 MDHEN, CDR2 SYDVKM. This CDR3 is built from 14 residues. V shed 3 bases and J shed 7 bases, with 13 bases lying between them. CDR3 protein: CASSLGGDRNTIYF. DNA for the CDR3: TGTGCCAGCAGTTTGGGGGGTGACCGGAACACCATATATTTT.

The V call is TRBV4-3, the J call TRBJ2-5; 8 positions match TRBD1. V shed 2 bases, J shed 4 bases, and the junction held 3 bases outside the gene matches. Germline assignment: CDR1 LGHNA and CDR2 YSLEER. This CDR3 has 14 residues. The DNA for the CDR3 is TGCGCCAGCAGCCAAATTGACAGGGGAGAGACCCAGTACTTC. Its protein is CASSQIDRGETQYF.

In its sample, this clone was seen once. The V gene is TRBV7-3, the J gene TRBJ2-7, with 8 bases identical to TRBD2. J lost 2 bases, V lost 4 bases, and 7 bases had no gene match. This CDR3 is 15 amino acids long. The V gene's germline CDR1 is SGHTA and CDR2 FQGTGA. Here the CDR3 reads CASSSQAGETYEQYF. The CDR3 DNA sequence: TGTGCCAGCAGCTCACAAGCGGGGGAAACCTACGAGCAGTACTTC.

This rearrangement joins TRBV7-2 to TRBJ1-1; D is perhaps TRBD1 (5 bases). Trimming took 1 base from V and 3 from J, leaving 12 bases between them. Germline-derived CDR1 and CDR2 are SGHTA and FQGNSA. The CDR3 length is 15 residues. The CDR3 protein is CASSLGGRADTEAFF. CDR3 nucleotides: TGTGCCAGCAGCTTAGGTGGCAGGGCCGACACTGAAGCTTTCTTT.

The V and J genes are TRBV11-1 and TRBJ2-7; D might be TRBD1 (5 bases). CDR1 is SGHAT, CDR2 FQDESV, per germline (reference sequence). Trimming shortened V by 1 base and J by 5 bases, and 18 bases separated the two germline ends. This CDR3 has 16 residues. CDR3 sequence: CASSLGFEGAKDEQYF. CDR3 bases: TGTGCCAGCAGCTTAGGCTTTGAAGGGGCGAAGGACGAGCAGTACTTC.

CDR3 protein: CASSLVAGSNYGYTF. CDR3 sequence (DNA): TGTGCCAGCAGCTTGGTTGCAGGGTCAAACTATGGCTACACCTTC. V usage is TRBV5-6 and J usage is TRBJ1-2, with D possibly being TRBD1 (5 bases). Germline V gene data show CDR1 as SGHDT and CDR2 as YYEEEE. This CDR3 has 15 amino acids. V was pared by 0 bases and J by 2 bases, with 11 bases between.

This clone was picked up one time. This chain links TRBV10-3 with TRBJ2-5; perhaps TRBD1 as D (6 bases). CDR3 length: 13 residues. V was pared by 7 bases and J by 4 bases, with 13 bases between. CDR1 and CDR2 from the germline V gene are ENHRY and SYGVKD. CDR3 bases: TGTGCCATCAAACACAGGGACGGAGAGACCCAGTACTTC. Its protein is CAIKHRDGETQYF.

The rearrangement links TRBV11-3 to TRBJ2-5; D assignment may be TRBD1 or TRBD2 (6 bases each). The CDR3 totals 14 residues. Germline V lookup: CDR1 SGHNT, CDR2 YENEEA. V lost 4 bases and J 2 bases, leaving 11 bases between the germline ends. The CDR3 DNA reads TGTGCCAGCAGCTCCTTAGGGGGGCAAGAGACCCAGTACTTC. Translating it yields CASSSLGGQETQYF. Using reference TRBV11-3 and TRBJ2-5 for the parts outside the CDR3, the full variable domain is EAGVVQSPRYKIIEKKQPVAFWCNPISGHNTLYWYLQNLGQGPELLIRYENEEAVDDSQLPKDRFSAERLKGVDSTLKIQPAELGDSAVYLCASSSLGGQETQYFGPGTRLLVL.